Listed here are 14 T cell receptor beta chains from one sample, sequenced in a study of blood T cell repertoires in COVID-19. Produced via immunoSEQ multiplex PCR; TCRdb's table is partial and in-frame only. The sample lists 250,000 or so clones, roughly 88% occurring once. The sequencing input was peripheral blood. The receptors derive from a woman under 40 with COVID-19, enrolled during active disease.

V and J are TRBV19 and TRBJ1-2, with a possible D match to TRBD1 (6 bases). Germline CDR1 LNHDA, CDR2 SQIVND (reference sequence). The CDR3 covers 16 residues. V was pared by 7 bases and J by 4 bases, with 22 bases between. CDR3 amino acids: CASTRGFGGKGYGYTF. In DNA, the CDR3 is TGTGCCAGTACGCGCGGCTTTGGGGGCAAGGGCTATGGCTACACCTTC.

This rearrangement joins TRBV7-2 to TRBJ2-7; D perhaps matches TRBD2 (6 bases). The V end lost 3 bases, the J end lost 1 base, and 13 bases lay between the germline ends. This CDR3 has 15 amino acids. Looked up from germline, CDR1 is SGHTA and CDR2 is FQGNSA. CDR3 sequence: CASSFSGGSSYEQYF. Written as DNA, the CDR3 is TGTGCCAGCAGCTTTTCCGGGGGTTCATCCTACGAGCAGTACTTC.

The V gene is TRBV2, the J gene TRBJ2-7; no firm D call. CDR3 length equals 15 residues. Germline V gives CDR1 SNHLY, CDR2 FYNNEI. The V gene lost 3 bases and the J gene lost 1 base, with 13 bases spanning the gap. For the CDR3, the DNA is TGTGCCAGCAGTGAGACTCCCACAAGATCCTACGAGCAGTACTTC. Translated, it gives CASSETPTRSYEQYF.

The chain employs TRBV5-3 and TRBJ2-7; the match to TRBD2 covers 10 bases. TRBV5-3 is annotated as an ORF whose role is uncertain. CDR3 size: 17 residues. Germline trimming cut 3 bases from V and 0 bases from J; bases unmatched to any gene: 9. The CDR3 coding sequence is TGTGCCAGAAGCTGGGGGTGGAAGCGGGAGGGCTCCTACGAGCAGTACGTC. Translated, it gives CARSWGWKREGSYEQYV.

J is TRBJ1-5 and V is TRBV28, with D tentatively TRBD1 (5 bases). V lost 2 bases, J lost 5 bases, and 13 bases lay in between. Germline V gene lookup returns CDR1 MDHEN and CDR2 SYDVKM. This CDR3 region has 15 residues. The CDR3 DNA reads TGTGCCAGCAGTTTAGGGGCCCGGCCCGATCAGCCCCAGCATTTT. Translated: CASSLGARPDQPQHF.

The chain has TRBV11-3 and TRBJ2-5, with a tentative D call TRBD1 (6 bases). In germline, CDR1 is SGHNT, CDR2 YENEEA. Trimming removed 5 bases at V and 1 base at J, with 11 bases between. The CDR3 has 14 amino acids. CDR3 in amino acids: CASSRGQPQETQYF. CDR3 bases: TGTGCCAGCAGCCGCGGACAGCCCCAAGAGACCCAGTACTTC.

This chain connects TRBV3-1 (or the pseudogene TRBV3-2) to TRBJ2-6; weak D call: TRBD2 (6 bases). Germline V CDR1 and CDR2: LGHDT, YNNKEL (reference sequence). The CDR3 covers 19 residues. V lost 3 bases and J lost 0, with 18 bases in between. CDR3 DNA sequence: TGTGCCAGCAGCCAGGCAGCCGGGACTGCTCCCTCTGGGGCCAACGTCCTGACTTTC. It encodes CASSQAAGTAPSGANVLTF.

The rearrangement uses TRBV11-2 and TRBJ2-5; 10 bases map to TRBD2. V trimming: 5 bases; J trimming: 5 bases; junction bases outside the gene matches: 14. The CDR3 consists of 17 residues. Germline CDR1 and CDR2: SGHAT and FQNNGV. The DNA for the CDR3 is TGTGCCAGCAGCGAATCCTCTAGCGGGAGACTTTGGGAGACCCAGTACTTC. Amino acids: CASSESSSGRLWETQYF.

The chain carries TRBV11-2 and TRBJ2-1, with D perhaps matching TRBD2 (5 bases). V gave up 6 bases and J gave up 9 bases, with 27 bases separating them. CDR3 length equals 17 residues. Germline-derived CDR1 and CDR2 are SGHAT and FQNNGV. CDR3 residues: CASRPGLGGESRVEQFF. The DNA for the CDR3 is TGTGCCAGCAGGCCGGGGTTAGGTGGGGAGAGTAGGGTTGAGCAGTTCTTC.

J is TRBJ2-2 and V is TRBV15; D not certain. In germline, CDR1 is LNHNV, CDR2 YYDKDF (reference sequence). V lost 1 base and J lost 5, with 5 bases in between. The CDR3 loop spans 13 amino acids. The CDR3 here is CATSRAETGELFF. Written as DNA, the CDR3 is TGTGCCACCAGCAGAGCCGAGACCGGGGAGCTGTTTTTT. The full variable domain, with the rest looked up from reference TRBV15 and TRBJ2-2, is DAMVIQNPRYQVTQFGKPVTLSCSQTLNHNVMYWYQQKSSQAPKLLFHYYDKDFNNEADTPDNFQSRRPNTSFCFLDIRSPGLGDTAMYLCATSRAETGELFFGEGSRLTVL.

The chain uses TRBV6-2 or TRBV6-3 and TRBJ2-7, with 7 bases aligning to TRBD2. The V segment lost 2 bases and the J segment 3 bases; nucleotides outside the gene matches: 7. This CDR3 region has 15 residues. In germline, CDR1 is MNHEY, CDR2 SVGEGT. The CDR3: CASSYPPGGNYEQYV. Here the CDR3 DNA reads TGTGCCAGCAGTTACCCCCCGGGGGGTAACTACGAGCAGTACGTC.

The V call is TRBV9, the J call TRBJ2-1, with 9 positions matching TRBD2. This CDR3 comprises 16 residues. The ends lost 0 bases at V and 4 bases at J; junction bases unmatched: 5. Germline CDR1 and CDR2: SGDLS and YYNGEE. The CDR3: CASSVEAGGRYNEQFF. The CDR3 nucleotides are TGTGCCAGCAGCGTAGAAGCGGGGGGAAGATACAATGAGCAGTTCTTC. Full variable domain (missing parts from reference TRBV9 and TRBJ2-1): DSGVTQTPKHLITATGQRVTLRCSPRSGDLSVYWYQQSLDQGLQFLIQYYNGEERAKGNILERFSAQQFPDLHSELNLSSLELGDSALYFCASSVEAGGRYNEQFFGPGTRLTVL.

This clone was counted a single time. The genes are TRBV6-2 or TRBV6-3 and TRBJ1-5; 9 bases line up with TRBD1. This CDR3 region has 15 residues. With 2 bases clipped from V and 7 bases from J, the junction kept 6 bases outside the gene matches. Germline-derived CDR1 and CDR2 are MNHEY and SVGEGT. This CDR3 reads CASSYGTGFRQPQHF. DNA of the CDR3: TGTGCCAGCAGTTACGGGACAGGGTTTCGACAGCCCCAGCATTTT.

The CDR3, as DNA: TGTGCCAGCAGCCAAGATACAACGGGAGGGAATGAGCAGTTCTTC. It codes for CASSQDTTGGNEQFF. The rearrangement joins TRBV3-1 (or the pseudogene TRBV3-2) to TRBJ2-1; 8 nucleotides agree with TRBD2. With 0 bases clipped from V and 7 bases from J, the junction kept 5 bases outside the gene matches. Germline V gene sequence: CDR1 LGHDT, CDR2 YNNKEL (reference sequence). The CDR3 runs 15 residues.